The text below deals with one TCR beta chain. Its antigen is unknown. The data were taken from a study of cytomegalovirus exposure and HLA in healthy donors. For the study at large: A prior analysis found 117 million unique TCR beta sequences from 150 million to 200 million T cells.

Use of 60 Vbeta and 13 Jbeta primers characterized the PCR. Clones were read by immunoSEQ multiplex PCR, and TCRdb kept only the in-frame ones, dropping some. This sample has about 150,000 clones, with 70% to 90% found just once. Overall study results and limits: Earlier findings revealed that most TCR beta V segments proved productive either about 87% or about 30% of the time.

Sequenced material: PBMCs. This receptor was obtained from a woman aged 35 to 49 in good health and CMV-seropositive.

CDR3 sequence (DNA): TGTGCCAGCAGCTCCCGCGTCGGGGCGGGAGGCTACACCTTC. It specifies CASSSRVGAGGYTF. The chain links TRBV7-8 to TRBJ1-2, with a tentative D call TRBD1 (5 bases). Trimming pared 4 bases from V and 8 bases from J, leaving 17 bases between. CDR3 length: 14 residues. Germline CDR1 and CDR2: SGHVS and FQNEAQ.